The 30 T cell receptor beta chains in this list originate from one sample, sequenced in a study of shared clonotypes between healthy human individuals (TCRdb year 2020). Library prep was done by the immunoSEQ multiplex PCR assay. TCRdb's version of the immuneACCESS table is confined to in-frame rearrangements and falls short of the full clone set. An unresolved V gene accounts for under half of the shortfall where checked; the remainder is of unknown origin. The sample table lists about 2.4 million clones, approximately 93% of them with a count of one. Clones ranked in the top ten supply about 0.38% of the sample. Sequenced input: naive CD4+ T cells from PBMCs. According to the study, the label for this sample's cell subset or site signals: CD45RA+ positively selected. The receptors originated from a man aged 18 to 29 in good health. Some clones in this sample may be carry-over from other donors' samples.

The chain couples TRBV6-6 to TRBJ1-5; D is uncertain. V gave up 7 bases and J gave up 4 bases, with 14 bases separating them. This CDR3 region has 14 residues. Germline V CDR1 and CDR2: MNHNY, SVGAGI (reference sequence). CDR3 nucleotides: TGTGCCAGCAAGATGGGGAGATTGAATCAGCCCCAGCATTTT. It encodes CASKMGRLNQPQHF.

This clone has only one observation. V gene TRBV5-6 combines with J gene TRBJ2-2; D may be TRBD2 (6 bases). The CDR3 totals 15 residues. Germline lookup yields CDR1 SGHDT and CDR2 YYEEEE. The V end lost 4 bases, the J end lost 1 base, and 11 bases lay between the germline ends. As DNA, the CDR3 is TGTGCCAGCAGCCGGGGGAGCAGGAACACCGGGGAGCTGTTTTTT. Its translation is CASSRGSRNTGELFF.

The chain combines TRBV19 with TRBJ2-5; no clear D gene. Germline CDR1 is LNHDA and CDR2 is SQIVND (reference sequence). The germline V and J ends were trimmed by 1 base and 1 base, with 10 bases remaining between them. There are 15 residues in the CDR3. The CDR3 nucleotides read TGTGCCAGTAGTATAGGACGGCCTATCCAAGAGACCCAGTACTTC. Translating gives CASSIGRPIQETQYF.

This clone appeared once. The CDR3 spells CASSQGTPEGGAPQHF. As DNA, the CDR3 is TGTGCCAGCAGCCAAGGAACCCCCGAAGGCGGAGCGCCCCAGCATTTT. This chain uses TRBV4-2 with TRBJ1-5, with D unclear. V gave up 1 base and J gave up 9 bases, with 19 bases separating them. The CDR3 sequence is 16 residues long. Germline CDR1 and CDR2: LGHNA and YNFKEQ.

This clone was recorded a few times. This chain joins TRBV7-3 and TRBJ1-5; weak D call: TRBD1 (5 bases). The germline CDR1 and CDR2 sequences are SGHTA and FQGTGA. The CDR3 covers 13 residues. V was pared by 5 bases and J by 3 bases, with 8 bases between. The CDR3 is CASSLGTNQPQHF. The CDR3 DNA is TGTGCCAGCAGCCTTGGGACCAATCAGCCCCAGCATTTT.

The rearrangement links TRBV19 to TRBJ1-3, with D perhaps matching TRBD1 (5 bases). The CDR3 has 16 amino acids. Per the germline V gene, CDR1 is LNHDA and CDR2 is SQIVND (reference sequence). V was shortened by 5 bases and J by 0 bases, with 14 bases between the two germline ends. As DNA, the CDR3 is TGTGCCAGTAGTCCCTCGGGACGGATCTCTGGAAACACCATATATTTT. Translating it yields CASSPSGRISGNTIYF.

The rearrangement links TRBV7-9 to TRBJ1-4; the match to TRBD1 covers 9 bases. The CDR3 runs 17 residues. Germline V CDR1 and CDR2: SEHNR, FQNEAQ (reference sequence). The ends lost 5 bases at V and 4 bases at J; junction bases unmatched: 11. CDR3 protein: CASSPGTGRHLNEKLFF. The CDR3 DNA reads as TGTGCCAGCAGCCCAGGGACAGGGCGACACCTTAATGAAAAACTGTTTTTT. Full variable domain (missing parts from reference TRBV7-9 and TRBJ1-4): DTGVSQNPRHKITKRGQNVTFRCDPISEHNRLYWYRQTLGQGPEFLTYFQNEAQLEKSRLLSDRFSAERPKGSFSTLEIQRTEQGDSAMYLCASSPGTGRHLNEKLFFGSGTQLSVL.

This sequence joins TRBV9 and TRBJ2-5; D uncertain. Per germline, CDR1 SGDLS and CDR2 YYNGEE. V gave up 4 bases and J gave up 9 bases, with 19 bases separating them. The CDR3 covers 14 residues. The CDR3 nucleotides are TGTGCCAGCAGCCAGTCACCAACCCCTCCTCCCCAGTACTTC. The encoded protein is CASSQSPTPPPQYF.

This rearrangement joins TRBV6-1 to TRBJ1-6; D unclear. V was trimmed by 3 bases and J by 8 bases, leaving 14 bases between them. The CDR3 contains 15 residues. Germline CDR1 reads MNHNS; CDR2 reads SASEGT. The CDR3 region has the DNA TGTGCCAGCAGTGACAGGCCAGCCTGGGATTCACCCCTCCACTTT. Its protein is CASSDRPAWDSPLHF.

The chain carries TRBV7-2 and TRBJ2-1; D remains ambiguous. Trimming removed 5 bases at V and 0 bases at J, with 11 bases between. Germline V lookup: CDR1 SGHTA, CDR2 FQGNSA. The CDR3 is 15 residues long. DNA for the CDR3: TGTGCCAGCAGCCAGGTGGGTGCCTCCTACAATGAGCAGTTCTTC. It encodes CASSQVGASYNEQFF.

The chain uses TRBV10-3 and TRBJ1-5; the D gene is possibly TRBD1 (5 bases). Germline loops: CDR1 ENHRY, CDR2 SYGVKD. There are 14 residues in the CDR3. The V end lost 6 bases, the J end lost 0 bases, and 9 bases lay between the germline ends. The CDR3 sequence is CAISRGDSNQPQHF. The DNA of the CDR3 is TGTGCCATCAGCCGGGGCGATAGCAATCAGCCCCAGCATTTT.

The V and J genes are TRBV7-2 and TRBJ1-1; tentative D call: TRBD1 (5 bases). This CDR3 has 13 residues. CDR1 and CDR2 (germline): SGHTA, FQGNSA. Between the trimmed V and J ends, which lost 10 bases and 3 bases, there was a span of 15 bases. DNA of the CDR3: TGTGCCACCGCAGCGGGGCTGGACACTGAAGCTTTCTTT. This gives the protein CATAAGLDTEAFF.

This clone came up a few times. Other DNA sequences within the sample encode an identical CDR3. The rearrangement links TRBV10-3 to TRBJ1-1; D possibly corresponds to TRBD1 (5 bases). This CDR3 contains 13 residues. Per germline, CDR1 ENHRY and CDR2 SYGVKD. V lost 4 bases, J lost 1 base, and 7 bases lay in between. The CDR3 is CAISGQGNTEAFF. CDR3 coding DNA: TGTGCCATCAGTGGGCAGGGGAACACTGAAGCTTTCTTT.

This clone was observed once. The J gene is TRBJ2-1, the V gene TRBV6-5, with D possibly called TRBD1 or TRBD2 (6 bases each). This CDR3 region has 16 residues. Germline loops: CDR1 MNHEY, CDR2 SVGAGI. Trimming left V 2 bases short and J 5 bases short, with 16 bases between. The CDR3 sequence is CASSYVGGLKNNEQFF. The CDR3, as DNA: TGTGCCAGCAGTTACGTGGGGGGCCTGAAAAACAATGAGCAGTTCTTC.

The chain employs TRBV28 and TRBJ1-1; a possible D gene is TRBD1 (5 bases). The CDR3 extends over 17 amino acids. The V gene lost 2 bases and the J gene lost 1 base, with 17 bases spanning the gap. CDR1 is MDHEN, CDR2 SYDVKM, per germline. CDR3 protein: CASSLILGGVTNTEAFF. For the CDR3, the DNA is TGTGCCAGCAGTTTAATATTGGGAGGGGTTACGAACACTGAAGCTTTCTTT. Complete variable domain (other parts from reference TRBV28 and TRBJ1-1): DVKVTQSSRYLVKRTGEKVFLECVQDMDHENMFWYRQDPGLGLRLIYFSYDVKMKEKGDIPEGYSVSREKKERFSLILESASTNQTSMYLCASSLILGGVTNTEAFFGQGTRLTVV.

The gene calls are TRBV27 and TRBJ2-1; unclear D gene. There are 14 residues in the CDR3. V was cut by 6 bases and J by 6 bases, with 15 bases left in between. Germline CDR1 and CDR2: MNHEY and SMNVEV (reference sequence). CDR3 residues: CASSLVGRANEQFF. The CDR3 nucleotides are TGTGCCAGCAGCCTCGTCGGTCGTGCCAATGAGCAGTTCTTC.

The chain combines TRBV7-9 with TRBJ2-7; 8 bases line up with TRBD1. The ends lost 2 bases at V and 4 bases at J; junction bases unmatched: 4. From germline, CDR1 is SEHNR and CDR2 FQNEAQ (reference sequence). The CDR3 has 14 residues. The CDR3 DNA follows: TGTGCCAGCAGCTTACACCAGGGGGCTTACGAGCAGTACTTC. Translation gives CASSLHQGAYEQYF. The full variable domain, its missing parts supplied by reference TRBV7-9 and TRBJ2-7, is DTGVSQNPRHKITKRGQNVTFRCDPISEHNRLYWYRQTLGQGPEFLTYFQNEAQLEKSRLLSDRFSAERPKGSFSTLEIQRTEQGDSAMYLCASSLHQGAYEQYFGPGTRLTVT.

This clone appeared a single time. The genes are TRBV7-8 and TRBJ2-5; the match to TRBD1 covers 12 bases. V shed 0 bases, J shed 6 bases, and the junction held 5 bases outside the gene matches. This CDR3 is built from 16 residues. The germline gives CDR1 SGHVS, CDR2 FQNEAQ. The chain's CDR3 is CASSLAGTGGLKTQYF. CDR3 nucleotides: TGTGCCAGCAGCTTAGCGGGGACAGGGGGCCTGAAGACCCAGTACTTC.

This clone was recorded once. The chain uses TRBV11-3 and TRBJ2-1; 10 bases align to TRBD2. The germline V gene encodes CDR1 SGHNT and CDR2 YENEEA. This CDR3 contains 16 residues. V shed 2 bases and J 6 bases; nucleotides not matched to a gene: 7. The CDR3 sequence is CASSLRASGSRNEQFF. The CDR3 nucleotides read TGTGCCAGCAGCTTAAGGGCTAGCGGGAGTCGCAATGAGCAGTTCTTC.

The CDR3 coding sequence is TGCGCCAGCAGCCCTCTAGCGGGAATCACAGATACGCAGTATTTT. Its protein product is CASSPLAGITDTQYF. The rearrangement links TRBV5-1 to TRBJ2-3; 9 positions agree with TRBD2. This CDR3 spans 15 amino acids. With V trimmed by 4 bases and J by 2 bases, 5 bases remained unmatched. CDR1 is SGHRS and CDR2 is YFSETQ in the germline V gene.

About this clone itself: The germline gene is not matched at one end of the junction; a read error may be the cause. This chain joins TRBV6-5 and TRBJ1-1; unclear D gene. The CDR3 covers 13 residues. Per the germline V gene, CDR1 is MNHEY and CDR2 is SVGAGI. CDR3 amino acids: CAISETVATEAFF. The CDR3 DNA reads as TGTGCCATCAGTGAAACGGTAGCCACTGAAGCTTTCTTT.

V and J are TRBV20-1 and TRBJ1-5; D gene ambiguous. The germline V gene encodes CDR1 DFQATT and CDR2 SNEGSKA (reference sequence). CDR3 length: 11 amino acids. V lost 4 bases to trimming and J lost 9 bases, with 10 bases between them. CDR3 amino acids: CSAMGKGPQHF. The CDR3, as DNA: TGCAGTGCTATGGGGAAGGGGCCCCAGCATTTT.

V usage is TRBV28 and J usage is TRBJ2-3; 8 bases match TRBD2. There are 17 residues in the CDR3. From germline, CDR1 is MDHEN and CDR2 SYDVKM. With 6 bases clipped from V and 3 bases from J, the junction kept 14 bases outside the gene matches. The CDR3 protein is CASRSLAGGFGTDTQYF. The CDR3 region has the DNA TGTGCCAGCAGGTCCTTGGCGGGAGGCTTTGGAACAGATACGCAGTATTTT.

CDR3 sequence: CASSGEWGTEAFF. The CDR3 bases are TGTGCCAGCAGCGGGGAGTGGGGCACTGAAGCTTTCTTT. The genes are TRBV28 and TRBJ1-1; D ambiguous. V lost 6 bases and J 4 bases, leaving 12 bases between the germline ends. The CDR3 extends over 13 amino acids. Germline assignment: CDR1 MDHEN and CDR2 SYDVKM.

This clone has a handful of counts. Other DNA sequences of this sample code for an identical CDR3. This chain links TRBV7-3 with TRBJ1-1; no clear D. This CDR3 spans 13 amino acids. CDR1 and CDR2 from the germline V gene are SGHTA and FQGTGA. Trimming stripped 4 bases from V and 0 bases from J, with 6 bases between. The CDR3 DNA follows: TGTGCCAGCAGCTCTTCACTGAACACTGAAGCTTTCTTT. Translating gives CASSSSLNTEAFF.

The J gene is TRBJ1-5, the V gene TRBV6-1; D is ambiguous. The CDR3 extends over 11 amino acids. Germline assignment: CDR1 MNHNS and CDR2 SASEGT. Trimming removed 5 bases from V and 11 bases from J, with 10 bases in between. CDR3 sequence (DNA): TGTGCCAGCAGTTACGGCCCAACCCAGCATTTT. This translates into CASSYGPTQHF.

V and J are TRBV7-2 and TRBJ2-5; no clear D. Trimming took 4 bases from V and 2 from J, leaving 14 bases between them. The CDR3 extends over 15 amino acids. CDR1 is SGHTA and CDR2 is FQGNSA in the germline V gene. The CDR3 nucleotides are TGTGCCAGCAGCTACCAACGTGGAGAGCAAGAGACCCAGTACTTC. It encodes CASSYQRGEQETQYF. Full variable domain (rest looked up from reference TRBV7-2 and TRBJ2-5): GAGVSQSPSNKVTEKGKDVELRCDPISGHTALYWYRQSLGQGLEFLIYFQGNSAPDKSGLPSDRFSAERTGGSVSTLTIQRTQQEDSAVYLCASSYQRGEQETQYFGPGTRLLVL.

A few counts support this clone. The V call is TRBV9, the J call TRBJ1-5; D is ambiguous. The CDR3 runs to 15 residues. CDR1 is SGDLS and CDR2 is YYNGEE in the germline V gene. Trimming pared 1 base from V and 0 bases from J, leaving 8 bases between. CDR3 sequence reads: CASSVNLDSNQPQHF. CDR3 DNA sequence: TGTGCCAGCAGCGTAAATCTGGATAGCAATCAGCCCCAGCATTTT.

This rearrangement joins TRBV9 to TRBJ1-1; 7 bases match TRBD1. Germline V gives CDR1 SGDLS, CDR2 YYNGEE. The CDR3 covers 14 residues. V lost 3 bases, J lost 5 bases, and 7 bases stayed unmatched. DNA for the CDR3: TGTGCCAGCAGCGCCGGACAGGTTCGGACTGAAGCTTTCTTT. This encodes CASSAGQVRTEAFF.

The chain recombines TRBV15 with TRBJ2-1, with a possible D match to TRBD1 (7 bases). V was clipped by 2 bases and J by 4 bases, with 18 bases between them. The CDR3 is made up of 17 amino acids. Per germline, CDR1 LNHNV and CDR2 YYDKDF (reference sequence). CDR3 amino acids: CATSRPGAGGAYNEQFF. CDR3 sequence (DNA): TGTGCCACCAGCAGACCGGGGGCAGGGGGAGCTTACAATGAGCAGTTCTTC.